The clone carrying this TCR beta chain showed up just a few times. Its target is unknown. The sample belongs to a study of response to subunit inactivated influenza vaccine. Study-wide results and limits: Each seasonal flu vaccination may recruit only limited new T cells, authors suggested.

Trimming removed 4 bases from V and 0 bases from J, with 10 bases in between. CDR3 length equals 13 residues. The germline gives CDR1 DFQATT, CDR2 SNEGSKA (reference sequence). One entry per CDR3 protein results from TCRdb running MiXCR on the RT-PCR reads. The sample includes about 530,000 distinct CDR3 sequences, 13% of them seen just once. The V gene is TRBV20-1, the J gene TRBJ2-7; D possibly corresponds to TRBD1 (5 bases). Material: PBMCs from blood, obtained more than 35 days after vaccination. The receptor was derived from a man aged 45-60 years who received an inactivated influenza vaccine. The DNA for the CDR3 is TGCAGTGCTACCCAGGGAACCTCCTACGAGCAGTACTTC. This gives the protein CSATQGTSYEQYF.